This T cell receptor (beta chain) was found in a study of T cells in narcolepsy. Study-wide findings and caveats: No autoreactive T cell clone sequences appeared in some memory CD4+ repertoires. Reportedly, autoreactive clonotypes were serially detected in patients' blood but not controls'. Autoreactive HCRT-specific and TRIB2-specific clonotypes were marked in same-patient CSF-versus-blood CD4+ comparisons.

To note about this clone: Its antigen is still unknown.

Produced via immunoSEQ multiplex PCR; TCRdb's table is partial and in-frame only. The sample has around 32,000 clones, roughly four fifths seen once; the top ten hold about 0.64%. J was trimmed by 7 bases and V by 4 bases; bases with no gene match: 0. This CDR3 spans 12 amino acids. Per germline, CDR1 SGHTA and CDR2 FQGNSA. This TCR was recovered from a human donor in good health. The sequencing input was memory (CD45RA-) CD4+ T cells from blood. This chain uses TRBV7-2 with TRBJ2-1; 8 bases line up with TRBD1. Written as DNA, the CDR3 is TGTGCCAGCAGCTGGACAGGGAATGAGCAGTTCTTC. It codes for CASSWTGNEQFF.